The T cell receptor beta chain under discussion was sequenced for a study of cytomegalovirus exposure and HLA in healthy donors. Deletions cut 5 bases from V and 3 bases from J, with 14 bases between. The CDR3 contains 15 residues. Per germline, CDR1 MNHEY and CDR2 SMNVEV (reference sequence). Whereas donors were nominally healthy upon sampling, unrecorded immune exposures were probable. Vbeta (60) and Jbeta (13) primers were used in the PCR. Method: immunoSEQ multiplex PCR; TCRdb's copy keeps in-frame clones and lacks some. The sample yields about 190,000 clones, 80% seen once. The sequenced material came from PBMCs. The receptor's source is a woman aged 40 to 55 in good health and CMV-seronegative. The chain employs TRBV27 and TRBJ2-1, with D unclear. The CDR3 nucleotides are TGTGCCAGCAGTGCCTACTTCTCCAACTACAATGAGCAGTTCTTC. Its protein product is CASSAYFSNYNEQFF.